The rows below give T cell receptor beta chains drawn from one sample of a study of tumor-infiltrating lymphocytes in primary liver carcinoma. MiXCR, applied by TCRdb to the multiplex PCR reads, yields one record per CDR3 protein. Of 75,000 to 80,000 distinct CDR3 sequences in the sample, roughly two thirds were seen once. Source material: tumor-adjacent normal liver tissue. Receptor source: a man aged 35-49 years with primary liver carcinoma and hepatitis B virus infection. The CDR3 runs from the conserved cysteine through the conserved F or W. Fields, in order: V gene, J gene, clone size, D gene, CDR3 protein, CDR3 DNA. A D gene is named only where the DNA matches it firmly. Size is omitted from some rows. Given values are once, few, many or a class for expanded clones.

v_call: TRBV24-1; j_call: TRBJ1-1; clone_size: NA; d_call: NA; cdr3_aa: CATMGNPNTEAFF; cdr3_nt: TGTGCCACCATGGGTAACCCGAACACTGAAGCTTTCTTT
v_call: TRBV6-5; j_call: TRBJ2-1; clone_size: few; d_call: NA; cdr3_aa: CASRRAGPSYNEQFF; cdr3_nt: TGTGCCAGCAGGCGAGCAGGTCCTTCCTACAATGAGCAGTTTTTC
v_call: TRBV28; j_call: TRBJ2-2; clone_size: once; d_call: TRBD1; cdr3_aa: CARSLGQGTIGELFF; cdr3_nt: TGTGCCAGGAGCCTGGGACAGGGGACTATCGGGGAGCTGTTTTTT
v_call: TRBV10-2; j_call: TRBJ1-6; clone_size: once; d_call: NA; cdr3_aa: CASSEPNFGSSLHF; cdr3_nt: TGCGCCAGCAGTGAGCCGAACTTCGGCTCATCCCTCCACTTT
v_call: TRBV11-2; j_call: TRBJ2-5; clone_size: medium-sized; d_call: NA; cdr3_aa: CASSLVAGHLETQYF; cdr3_nt: TGTGCCAGCAGCTTAGTAGCAGGGCATTTAGAGACCCAGTACTTC
v_call: TRBV20-1; j_call: TRBJ2-3; clone_size: many; d_call: NA; cdr3_aa: CSADRGRAADTQYF; cdr3_nt: TGCAGTGCTGACCGGGGCAGGGCTGCAGATACGCAGTATTTT
v_call: TRBV29-1; j_call: TRBJ1-2; clone_size: NA; d_call: NA; cdr3_aa: CIVEVQGTYGYTF; cdr3_nt: TGCATCGTTGAGGTGCAGGGGACGTATGGCTACACCTTC
v_call: TRBV6-6; j_call: TRBJ1-5; clone_size: NA; d_call: TRBD1; cdr3_aa: CASNGTEGVYSNQPQHF; cdr3_nt: TGTGCCAGCAACGGGACAGAGGGGGTCTATAGCAATCAGCCCCAGCACTTT
v_call: TRBV4-2; j_call: TRBJ2-7; clone_size: few; d_call: TRBD1; cdr3_aa: CASSQEDRGDDEQYF; cdr3_nt: TGTGCCAGCAGCCAAGAGGACAGGGGGGACGACGAGCAGTACTTC
v_call: TRBV4-1; j_call: TRBJ2-7; clone_size: NA; d_call: TRBD1; cdr3_aa: CASREGQGDREQYF; cdr3_nt: TGCGCCAGCAGAGAAGGACAGGGTGATCGCGAGCAGTACTTC
v_call: TRBV7-9; j_call: TRBJ1-1; clone_size: once; d_call: TRBD1; cdr3_aa: CAISQTGESGFF; cdr3_nt: TGTGCCATCAGTCAGACAGGGGAGTCTGGTTTCTTT
v_call: TRBV10-2; j_call: TRBJ2-1; clone_size: NA; d_call: NA; cdr3_aa: CASSTRRSRIANEQSF; cdr3_nt: TGCGCCAGCAGCACCCGACGTAGCAGGATTGCGAATGAGCAGTCCTTC
v_call: TRBV11-1; j_call: TRBJ2-1; clone_size: NA; d_call: TRBD2; cdr3_aa: CVSREGTVPSNEQFF; cdr3_nt: TGTGTCAGCAGGGAGGGAACAGTCCCCTCCAATGAGCAGTTCTTC
v_call: TRBV6-1; j_call: TRBJ2-1; clone_size: NA; d_call: NA; cdr3_aa: CASSEVTGNEQFF; cdr3_nt: TGTGCCAGCAGTGAAGTGACAGGCAATGAGCAGTTCTTC
v_call: TRBV4-1; j_call: TRBJ2-7; clone_size: NA; d_call: TRBD1; cdr3_aa: CASSPPDRLSYEQYF; cdr3_nt: TGCGCCAGCAGCCCGCCGGACAGGCTCTCCTACGAGCAGTACTTC
v_call: TRBV6-2/TRBV6-3; j_call: TRBJ2-1; clone_size: once; d_call: TRBD2; cdr3_aa: CASSHGEGAGLGNERFF; cdr3_nt: TGTGCCAGCAGTCACGGAGAAGGAGCGGGACTAGGGAATGAGCGGTTCTTC
v_call: TRBV10-2; j_call: TRBJ2-7; clone_size: NA; d_call: TRBD2; cdr3_aa: CASSEAGDSYEQHF; cdr3_nt: TGCGCCAGCAGTGAGGCGGGAGACTCCTACGAGCAGCACTTC
v_call: TRBV4-1; j_call: TRBJ2-3; clone_size: NA; d_call: NA; cdr3_aa: CAGGQGWVGADTLYF; cdr3_nt: TGCGCCGGCGGCCAAGGGTGGGTCGGCGCAGATACGCTGTATTTT
v_call: TRBV11-2; j_call: TRBJ2-7; clone_size: NA; d_call: NA; cdr3_aa: CASNSGRASEQYF; cdr3_nt: TGTGCCAGCAACTCCGGAAGGGCTAGCGAGCAGTACTTC
v_call: TRBV11-2; j_call: TRBJ1-1; clone_size: NA; d_call: TRBD1; cdr3_aa: CASSSGQPLNTEAFF; cdr3_nt: TGTGCCAGCAGCTCGGGACAGCCCTTGAACACTGAGGCTTTCTTT
v_call: TRBV28; j_call: TRBJ1-5; clone_size: NA; d_call: TRBD1; cdr3_aa: CADTGTGVQPQHF; cdr3_nt: TGTGCCGACACCGGGACAGGGGTTCAGCCCCAGCATTTT
v_call: TRBV6-2/TRBV6-3; j_call: TRBJ2-2; clone_size: NA; d_call: TRBD2; cdr3_aa: CAGSYRLAGADGELLF; cdr3_nt: TGTGCCGGCAGTTATCGGCTAGCGGGAGCCGACGGGGAGCTGCTTTTT
v_call: TRBV29-1; j_call: TRBJ2-3; clone_size: many; d_call: TRBD2; cdr3_aa: CRFVAGGSGDTQYF; cdr3_nt: TGCAGGTTCGTAGCGGGAGGTAGTGGTGATACGCAGTATTTT
v_call: TRBV11-1; j_call: TRBJ1-6; clone_size: NA; d_call: NA; cdr3_aa: CASYLKGISPLHF; cdr3_nt: TGTGCCAGCTACTTAAAAGGGATCTCACCCCTCCACTTT
v_call: TRBV7-3; j_call: TRBJ1-2; clone_size: NA; d_call: NA; cdr3_aa: CTSSSTGSVGYTF; cdr3_nt: TGTACCAGCAGCTCCACAGGTTCTGTTGGCTACACCTTC
v_call: TRBV6-6; j_call: TRBJ1-2; clone_size: few; d_call: TRBD1; cdr3_aa: CASRGTGWDYDYTF; cdr3_nt: TGTGCCAGCAGGGGGACAGGGTGGGACTATGACTACACCTTC
v_call: TRBV6-1; j_call: TRBJ2-7; clone_size: NA; d_call: NA; cdr3_aa: CASREMRGARAYEHYF; cdr3_nt: TGTGCCAGCAGGGAGATGAGGGGCGCTCGGGCCTACGAGCACTACTTC
v_call: TRBV6-2/TRBV6-3; j_call: TRBJ2-7; clone_size: NA; d_call: NA; cdr3_aa: CASSDSSDGVNEQCF; cdr3_nt: TGTGCCAGCAGTGACTCGAGCGATGGCGTAAACGAGCAGTGCTTC
v_call: TRBV30; j_call: TRBJ1-1; clone_size: NA; d_call: NA; cdr3_aa: CACAKRAEVFF; cdr3_nt: TGTGCCTGTGCTAAAAGGGCTGAAGTTTTCTTT
v_call: TRBV6-5; j_call: TRBJ1-6; clone_size: few; d_call: NA; cdr3_aa: CASSWGVGEALHF; cdr3_nt: TGTGCCAGCAGTTGGGGAGTAGGGGAAGCCCTCCACTTT
v_call: TRBV6-5; j_call: TRBJ2-1; clone_size: many; d_call: NA; cdr3_aa: CASRQRSYNEQFF; cdr3_nt: TGTGCCAGCAGACAGCGGAGCTACAATGAGCAGTTCTTC
v_call: TRBV5-8; j_call: TRBJ1-2; clone_size: many; d_call: TRBD1; cdr3_aa: CASSLDRGGYGYTF; cdr3_nt: TGTGCCAGCAGCTTGGACAGGGGTGGCTATGGCTACACCTTC
v_call: TRBV5-6; j_call: TRBJ2-3; clone_size: NA; d_call: TRBD1; cdr3_aa: CASSYRDRPYADTQYF; cdr3_nt: TGTGCCAGCAGCTACCGGGACAGACCTTACGCAGATACTCAGTATTTT
v_call: TRBV29-1; j_call: TRBJ2-7; clone_size: NA; d_call: TRBD1; cdr3_aa: CSVQEGGRSYEQYF; cdr3_nt: TGCAGCGTCCAAGAAGGGGGCCGCTCCTACGAGCAGTACTTC
v_call: TRBV30; j_call: TRBJ2-6; clone_size: NA; d_call: NA; cdr3_aa: CAWTPGHGGADVLTF; cdr3_nt: TGTGCCTGGACCCCCGGACATGGCGGGGCCGACGTCCTGACTTTC
v_call: TRBV5-5; j_call: TRBJ1-1; clone_size: NA; d_call: TRBD1; cdr3_aa: CASNIDRGTEAFF; cdr3_nt: TGTGCCAGCAACATAGACAGGGGCACTGAAGCTTTCTTT
v_call: TRBV4-3; j_call: TRBJ2-1; clone_size: NA; d_call: TRBD2; cdr3_aa: CTSSQDRASGYEQFF; cdr3_nt: TGCACCAGCAGCCAAGATCGGGCTAGCGGCTATGAGCAGTTCTTC
v_call: TRBV6-5; j_call: TRBJ2-3; clone_size: once; d_call: NA; cdr3_aa: CASSPRGLSIDTQYF; cdr3_nt: TGTGCCAGCAGTCCCCGGGGGTTAAGCATAGATACGCAGTATTTT
v_call: TRBV4-3; j_call: TRBJ2-6; clone_size: NA; d_call: TRBD1; cdr3_aa: CASSLNRGDSGANVLTF; cdr3_nt: TGCGCCAGCAGCCTGAACAGGGGAGATTCTGGGGCCAACGTCCTGACTTTC
v_call: TRBV6-5; j_call: TRBJ1-2; clone_size: once; d_call: NA; cdr3_aa: CTSTPHSNHGYTF; cdr3_nt: TGTACCAGCACCCCCCACAGCAACCATGGCTACACCTTC
v_call: TRBV29-1; j_call: TRBJ1-1; clone_size: NA; d_call: NA; cdr3_aa: CGWAGRYTEAFF; cdr3_nt: TGCGGCTGGGCGGGCAGATACACTGAAGCTTTCTTT
v_call: TRBV12-3/TRBV12-4; j_call: TRBJ2-3; clone_size: NA; d_call: NA; cdr3_aa: CASTTSRGMADTQYF; cdr3_nt: TGTGCCAGCACCACTAGTCGGGGGATGGCAGATACGCAGTATTTT
v_call: TRBV6-6; j_call: TRBJ2-7; clone_size: once; d_call: TRBD1; cdr3_aa: CTSSPGLNRGQNYEEYF; cdr3_nt: TGTACCAGCAGCCCTGGACTAAACAGGGGGCAGAACTACGAGGAGTACTTC
v_call: TRBV5-4; j_call: TRBJ1-6; clone_size: NA; d_call: NA; cdr3_aa: CASSLSGRYPPLHF; cdr3_nt: TGTGCCAGCAGCTTATCCGGGCGCTATCCACCCCTCCACTTT
v_call: TRBV11-2; j_call: TRBJ2-7; clone_size: NA; d_call: NA; cdr3_aa: CASSLRFAEAYEQCF; cdr3_nt: TGTGCCAGCAGCTTACGGTTCGCAGAAGCTTATGAGCAGTGCTTC
v_call: TRBV7-8; j_call: TRBJ2-3; clone_size: NA; d_call: NA; cdr3_aa: CASSLDVLAARDTQYF; cdr3_nt: TGTGCCAGTAGCTTAGATGTTCTGGCAGCGAGAGATACGCAGTATTTT
v_call: TRBV7-9; j_call: TRBJ2-2; clone_size: NA; d_call: TRBD1; cdr3_aa: CASSLIPDRVTGELFF; cdr3_nt: TGTGCCAGCAGCTTAATACCGGACAGGGTGACCGGGGAGCTGTTTTTT
v_call: TRBV6-2/TRBV6-3; j_call: TRBJ1-5; clone_size: NA; d_call: NA; cdr3_aa: CASSLDSHSNQPQHF; cdr3_nt: TGTGCCAGCAGTTTGGACAGTCATAGCAATCAACCCCAGCATTTC
v_call: TRBV6-1; j_call: TRBJ2-6; clone_size: NA; d_call: TRBD1; cdr3_aa: CASNPGQIDSGANFLSF; cdr3_nt: TGTGCCAGCAACCCGGGACAGATCGACTCTGGGGCCAACTTCCTGTCTTTC
v_call: TRBV11-2; j_call: TRBJ2-6; clone_size: NA; d_call: NA; cdr3_aa: CASSSYSSDANVLTF; cdr3_nt: TGTGCCAGCAGCTCCTACAGCTCTGATGCCAACGTCCTGACTTTC
v_call: TRBV4-2; j_call: TRBJ2-6; clone_size: NA; d_call: TRBD1; cdr3_aa: CASSQETGGITGANILTF; cdr3_nt: TGTGCCAGTAGCCAAGAGACAGGGGGCATTACCGGGGCCAACATCCTGACTTTC
v_call: TRBV13; j_call: TRBJ2-5; clone_size: NA; d_call: NA; cdr3_aa: CASSLEVGGGGTQYF; cdr3_nt: TGTGCCAGCAGCTTAGAAGTGGGAGGAGGAGGGACCCAGTACTTC
v_call: TRBV11-2; j_call: TRBJ2-3; clone_size: medium-sized; d_call: NA; cdr3_aa: CASSSLPLSGSTDTQYF; cdr3_nt: TGTGCCAGCAGCTCCTTGCCCCTGAGCGGGAGCACAGATACGCAGTATTTT
v_call: TRBV11-2; j_call: TRBJ2-7; clone_size: NA; d_call: NA; cdr3_aa: CASSLGGASERYF; cdr3_nt: TGTGCCAGCAGCTTAGGAGGGGCTAGCGAGCGATACTTC
v_call: TRBV7-8; j_call: TRBJ2-3; clone_size: NA; d_call: TRBD2; cdr3_aa: CASSLAAGVTQATQYF; cdr3_nt: TGTGCCAGCAGCTTAGCGGCGGGGGTAACTCAGGCCACGCAGTATTTT
v_call: TRBV14; j_call: TRBJ2-1; clone_size: NA; d_call: NA; cdr3_aa: CANSPLDGYNEQFF; cdr3_nt: TGTGCTAACAGCCCACTAGACGGGTACAATGAGCAGTTCTTC